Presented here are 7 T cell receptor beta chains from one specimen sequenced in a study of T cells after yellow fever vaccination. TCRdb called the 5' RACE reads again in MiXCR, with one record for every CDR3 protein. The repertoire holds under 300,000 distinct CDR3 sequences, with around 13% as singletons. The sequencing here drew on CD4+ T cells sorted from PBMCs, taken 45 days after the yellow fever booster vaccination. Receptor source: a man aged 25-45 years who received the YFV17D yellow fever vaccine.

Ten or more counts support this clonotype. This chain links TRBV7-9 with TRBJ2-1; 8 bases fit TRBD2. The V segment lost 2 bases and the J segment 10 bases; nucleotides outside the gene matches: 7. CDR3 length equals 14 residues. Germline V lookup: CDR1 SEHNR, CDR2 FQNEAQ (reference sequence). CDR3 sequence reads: CASSLMGLVNEQFF. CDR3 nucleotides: TGTGCCAGCAGCTTAATGGGACTAGTTAACGAGCAGTTCTTC.

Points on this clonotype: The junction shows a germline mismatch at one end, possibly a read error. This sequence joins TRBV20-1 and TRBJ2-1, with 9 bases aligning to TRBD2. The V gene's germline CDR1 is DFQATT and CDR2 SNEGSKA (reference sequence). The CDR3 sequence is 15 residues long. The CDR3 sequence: CIAEWVLAGYNEQFF. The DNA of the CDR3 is TGCATTGCTGAGTGGGTGCTAGCGGGGTACAATGAGCAGTTCTTC.

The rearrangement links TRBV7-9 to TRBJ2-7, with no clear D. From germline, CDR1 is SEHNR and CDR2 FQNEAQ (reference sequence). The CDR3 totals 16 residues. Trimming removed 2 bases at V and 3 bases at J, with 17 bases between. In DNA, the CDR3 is TGTGCCAGCAGCTTACGCGGTCAGGAACGAATCTACGAGCAGTACTTC. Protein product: CASSLRGQERIYEQYF. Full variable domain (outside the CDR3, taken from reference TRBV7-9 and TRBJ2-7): DTGVSQNPRHKITKRGQNVTFRCDPISEHNRLYWYRQTLGQGPEFLTYFQNEAQLEKSRLLSDRFSAERPKGSFSTLEIQRTEQGDSAMYLCASSLRGQERIYEQYFGPGTRLTVT.

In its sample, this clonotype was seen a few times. CDR3 in DNA: TGTGCCAGCAGTAGGGACCGTCACAATGAGCAGTTCTTC. Its protein product is CASSRDRHNEQFF. The rearrangement links TRBV12-3 or TRBV12-4 to TRBJ2-1; the D gene could be TRBD1 or TRBD2 (5 bases each). The CDR3 has 13 residues. The V and J ends lost 5 bases and 5 bases respectively, with 10 bases between them.

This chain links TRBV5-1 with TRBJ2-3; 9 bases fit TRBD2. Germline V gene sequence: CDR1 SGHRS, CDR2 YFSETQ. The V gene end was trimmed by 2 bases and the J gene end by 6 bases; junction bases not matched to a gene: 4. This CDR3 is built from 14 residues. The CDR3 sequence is CASSLGGRVDTQYF. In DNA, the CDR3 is TGCGCCAGCAGCTTAGGCGGGAGGGTGGATACGCAGTATTTT.

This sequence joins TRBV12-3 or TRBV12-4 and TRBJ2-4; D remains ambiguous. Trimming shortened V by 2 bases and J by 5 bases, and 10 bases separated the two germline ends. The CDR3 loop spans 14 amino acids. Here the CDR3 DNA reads TGTGCCAGCAGTTTATCCGAGAGCCAAAACATTCAGTACTTC. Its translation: CASSLSESQNIQYF.

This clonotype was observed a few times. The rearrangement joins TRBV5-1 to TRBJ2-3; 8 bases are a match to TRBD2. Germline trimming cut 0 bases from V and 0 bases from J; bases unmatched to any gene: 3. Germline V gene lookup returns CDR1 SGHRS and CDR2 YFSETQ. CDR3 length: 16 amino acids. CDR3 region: CASSLVASGSTDTQYF. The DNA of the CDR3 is TGCGCCAGCAGCTTGGTGGCTAGCGGGAGCACAGATACGCAGTATTTT.